This TCR beta chain was captured by sequencing in a study of CDR3 diversity in severe acne. TCRdb itself ran the PCR reads through MiXCR, one entry per CDR3 protein. In the table there are over 100,000 distinct CDR3 sequences, more than 45% of which are singletons. CDR1 WNHNN and CDR2 SYGVQD come from the germline V gene (reference sequence). This CDR3 has 14 amino acids. The V gene lost 3 bases and the J gene lost 5 bases, with 10 bases spanning the gap. The rearrangement uses TRBV10-1 and TRBJ1-4; maybe TRBD1 (5 bases). The sample taken for sequencing was blood. The TCR comes from a male donor with acne. CDR3 nucleotide sequence: TGCGCCAGCAGTGATGGGACGGAGAATGAAAAACTGTTTTTT. This sequence encodes CASSDGTENEKLFF.